This T cell receptor (beta chain) was sequenced in a study of blood T cells in healthy people across ages. This clonotype was seen more than once but under ten times. It was with a sample-barcoded 5' primer and a J-beta primer mix that a second PCR of roughly 6 to 12 cycles was run. Tagging of each cDNA molecule was performed by a template-switch adaptor with 12 random nucleotides. Using its own MiXCR run on the 5' RACE reads, TCRdb lists one record per CDR3 protein. The sample records 1.5 million to 1.8 million distinct CDR3 sequences, about 42% being singletons. For every donor, a draw yielded around 10 milliliters of peripheral blood. Researchers isolated at least 7 million PBMCs per sample. The CDR3 runs 14 residues. Germline assignment: CDR1 SGHDT and CDR2 YYEEEE. V was shortened by 5 bases and J by 6 bases, with 15 bases between the two germline ends.

This rearrangement joins TRBV5-6 to TRBJ2-4; D not certain. Material: blood. This clonotype was obtained from a woman between 18 and 29 years old in good health. CDR3 nucleotide sequence: TGTGCCAGCAGTCGACCGGCCTCCGGAAACATTCAGTACTTC. Amino acid sequence: CASSRPASGNIQYF.